The entry that follows covers one T cell receptor (beta chain) sequence. This record comes from a study of cytomegalovirus exposure and HLA in healthy donors. Germline V lookup: CDR1 MNHEY, CDR2 SMNVEV (reference sequence). The CDR3 consists of 17 residues. Unmatched junction bases numbered 10, after V lost 1 base and J lost 7 bases. The PCR was carried out with 60 Vbeta primers and 13 Jbeta primers. Here immunoSEQ multiplex PCR was the method, and the copy in TCRdb shows in-frame clones only, minus some. The sample has some 44,000 clones; roughly 90% are singletons. The receptor was isolated from a woman in her thirties or forties in good health and CMV-seropositive. This chain links TRBV27 with TRBJ2-3, with TRBD2 identical over 11 bases. Sequencing input: PBMCs. This CDR3 is CASSLLAGGTSGYTQYF. DNA of the CDR3: TGTGCCAGCAGTTTATTGGCTGGTGGGACTAGCGGATATACGCAGTATTTT.